This T cell receptor (beta chain) was found in a study of blood T cell repertoires in COVID-19 (dated by TCRdb to 2020 to 2022). A note on the overall study: Samples covering the acute and convalescent phases of COVID-19 were provided by collaborators in the United States, Italy and Spain. The material from the prospective study consisted of cDNA or gDNA derived from T cells, B-cell-depleted T cells, or PBMCs. Subjects who had been exposed to COVID-19, were actively infected with it, or had recovered from it provided the deeply sampled blood TCRbeta repertoires that made up the dataset. The repertoires were released in a freely available public database meant as a resource for research on the immune response to SARS-CoV-2. Samples came from the ongoing ImmuneRACE study (first 160 participants) plus 1,254 subjects from 6 global collaborators. A de-identified subject ID, COVID-19 status, age in years and sex were almost always included in the sample metadata. Where HLA class I and class II types were available, the types were taken from metadata supplied by the sample provider, not from assay-based typing. Overall study results and their limits: How much clinical and demographic metadata was included differed by source and by participant, and the metadata was provided uncurated.

Each collaborating institution followed its own protocols to collect whole blood in K2EDTA tubes. For TCRbeta analysis, collaborators shipped samples as frozen whole blood, isolated PBMCs, or DNA extracted from either of those sample types. On this clone: Its antigen remains unidentified. Base qualities are missing; no much larger clone stands one base away.

Including the terminal cysteine and phenylalanine, the CDR3 comprises 12 residues. Only the CDR3 DNA is retained, 36 bases long and in frame from the first base. CDR1 SGHTA and CDR2 FQGNSA are derived from the germline V gene. A distance of 7 bases separates the germline ends of V and J, which lose 1 base and 6 bases respectively. The immunoSEQ Assay, a bias-controlled multiplex PCR, was used to amplify TCRbeta CDR3 regions from genomic DNA. Regarding the original processing steps: The number of nucleated cells in each sample was estimated by amplification of reference gene primers within the assay. To quantify the absolute abundance of each unique TCRbeta CDR3 rearrangement, sequence reads were collapsed and filtered. Productive Simpson clonality was computed per sample as the square root of Simpson's diversity index over productive rearrangements. TCRdb re-hosts the immuneACCESS table, in-frame sequences only. Its copies lack some clones; in the studies checked, an unresolved V gene accounts for under half of them, and the cause for the rest is not known. The V and J calls and the clone size are those of that table, but D and trimming were determined from the DNA. This sample comprises roughly 100,000 clones, around 94% of them detected only once. 5.7% of the sample is held by the ten biggest clonotypes.

The chain was built from TRBV7-2 and TRBJ2-7; the D gene is perhaps TRBD1, on 5 matching bases. The receptor's source is a man aged 45 to 65 with active COVID-19. The sequenced sample was peripheral blood. The CDR3 region has the sequence CASSLDRFEQYF. At the DNA level, the sequence is TGTGCCAGCAGCTTAGACAGGTTCGAGCAGTACTTC.